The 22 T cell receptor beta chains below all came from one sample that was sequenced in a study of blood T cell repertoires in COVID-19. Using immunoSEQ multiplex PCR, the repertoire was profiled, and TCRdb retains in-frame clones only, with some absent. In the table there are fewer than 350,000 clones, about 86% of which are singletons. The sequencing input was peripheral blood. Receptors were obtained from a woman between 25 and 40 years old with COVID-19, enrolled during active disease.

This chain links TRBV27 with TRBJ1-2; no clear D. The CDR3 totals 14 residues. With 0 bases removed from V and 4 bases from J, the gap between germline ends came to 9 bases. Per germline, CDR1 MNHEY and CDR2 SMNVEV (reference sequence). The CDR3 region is CASSLSNPVYGYTF. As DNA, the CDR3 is TGTGCCAGCAGTTTATCTAATCCGGTCTATGGCTACACCTTC.

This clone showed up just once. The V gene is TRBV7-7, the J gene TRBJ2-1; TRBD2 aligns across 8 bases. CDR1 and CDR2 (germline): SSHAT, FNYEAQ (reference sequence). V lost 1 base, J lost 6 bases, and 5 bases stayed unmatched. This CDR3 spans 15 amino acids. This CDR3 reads CASSLVTGGRNEQFF. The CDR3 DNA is TGTGCCAGCAGCTTAGTGACGGGGGGGCGCAATGAGCAGTTCTTC.

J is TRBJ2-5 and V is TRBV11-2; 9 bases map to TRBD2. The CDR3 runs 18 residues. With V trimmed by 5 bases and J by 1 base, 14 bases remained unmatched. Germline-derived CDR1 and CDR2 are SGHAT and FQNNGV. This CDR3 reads CASSKRSGGPTIQETQYF. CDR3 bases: TGTGCCAGCAGCAAAAGAAGCGGGGGGCCTACAATCCAAGAGACCCAGTACTTC.

In DNA, the CDR3 is TGTGCCAGCTCACCTTCGGTGAGCTCCTACGAGCAGTACTTC. The encoded protein is CASSPSVSSYEQYF. The chain employs TRBV18 and TRBJ2-7; unclear D gene. Germline V gives CDR1 KGHSH, CDR2 LQKENI. Trimming left V 3 bases short and J 0 bases short, with 9 bases between. CDR3 length: 14 residues.

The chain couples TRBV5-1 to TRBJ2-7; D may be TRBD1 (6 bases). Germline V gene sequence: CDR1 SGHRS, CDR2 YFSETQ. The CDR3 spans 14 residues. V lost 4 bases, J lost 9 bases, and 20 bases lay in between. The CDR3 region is CASSQNRDGTGQYF. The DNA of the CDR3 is TGCGCCAGCAGCCAAAACAGGGACGGAACGGGGCAGTACTTC. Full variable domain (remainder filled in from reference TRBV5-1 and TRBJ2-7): KAGVTQTPRYLIKTRGQQVTLSCSPISGHRSVSWYQQTPGQGLQFLFEYFSETQRNKGNFPGRFSGRQFSNSRSEMNVSTLELGDSALYLCASSQNRDGTGQYFGPGTRLTVT.

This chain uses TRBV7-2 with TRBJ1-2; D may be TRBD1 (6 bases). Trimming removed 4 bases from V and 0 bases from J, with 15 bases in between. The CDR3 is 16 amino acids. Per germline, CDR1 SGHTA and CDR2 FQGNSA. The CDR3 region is CASSSGVAGANYGYTF. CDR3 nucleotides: TGTGCCAGCAGCTCCGGGGTTGCAGGGGCTAACTATGGCTACACCTTC.

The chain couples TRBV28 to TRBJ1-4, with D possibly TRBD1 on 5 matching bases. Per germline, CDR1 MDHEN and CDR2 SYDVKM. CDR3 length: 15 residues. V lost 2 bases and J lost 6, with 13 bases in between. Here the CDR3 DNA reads TGTGCCAGCAGTTTAAGGGCAGGGCGGTATGAAAAACTGTTTTTT. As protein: CASSLRAGRYEKLFF.

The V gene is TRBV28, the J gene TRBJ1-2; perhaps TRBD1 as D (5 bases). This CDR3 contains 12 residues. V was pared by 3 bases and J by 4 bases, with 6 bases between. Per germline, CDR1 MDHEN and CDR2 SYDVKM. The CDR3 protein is CASSFDSYGYTF. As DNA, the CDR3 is TGTGCCAGCAGTTTCGACAGCTATGGCTACACCTTC.

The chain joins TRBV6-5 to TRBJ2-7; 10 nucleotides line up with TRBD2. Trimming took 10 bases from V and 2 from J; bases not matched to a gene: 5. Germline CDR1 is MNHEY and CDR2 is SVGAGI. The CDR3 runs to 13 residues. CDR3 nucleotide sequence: TGTGCCACCTCAGCGGGGGGGCCCTACGAGCAGTACTTC. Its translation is CATSAGGPYEQYF.

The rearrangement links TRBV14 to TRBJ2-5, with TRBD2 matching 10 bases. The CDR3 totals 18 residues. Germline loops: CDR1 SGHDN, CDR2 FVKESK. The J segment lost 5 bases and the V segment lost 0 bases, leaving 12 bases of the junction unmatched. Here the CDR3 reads CASSQDYSSGGSGETQYF. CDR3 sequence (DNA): TGTGCCAGCAGCCAAGATTATTCTAGCGGGGGCTCAGGGGAGACCCAGTACTTC.

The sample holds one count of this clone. The CDR3 DNA sequence: TGTGCCAGCAGCCCCCGACAGGGAGGATTTGGAAACACCATATATTTT. It translates to CASSPRQGGFGNTIYF. The chain recombines TRBV7-9 with TRBJ1-3, with 7 bases aligning to TRBD1. This CDR3 has 16 residues. The trim removed 5 bases at V and 3 bases at J, leaving 10 bases unmatched. Germline V gene lookup returns CDR1 SEHNR and CDR2 FQNEAQ (reference sequence).

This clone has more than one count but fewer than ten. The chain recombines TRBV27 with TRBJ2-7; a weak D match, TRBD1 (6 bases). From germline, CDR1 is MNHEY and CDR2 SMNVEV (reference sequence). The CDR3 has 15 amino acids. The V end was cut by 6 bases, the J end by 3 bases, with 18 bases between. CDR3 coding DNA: TGTGCCAGCAGCAACACGGGACAAAAGTTCTACGAGCAGTACTTC. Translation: CASSNTGQKFYEQYF.

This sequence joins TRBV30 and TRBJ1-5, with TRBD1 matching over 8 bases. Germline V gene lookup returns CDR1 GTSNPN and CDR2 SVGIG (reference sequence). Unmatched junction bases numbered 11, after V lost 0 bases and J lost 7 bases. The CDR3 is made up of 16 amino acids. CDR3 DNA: TGTGCCTGGAGTGTAATTCAGGGGGCGAAGTCCCAGCCCCAGCATTTT. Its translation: CAWSVIQGAKSQPQHF.

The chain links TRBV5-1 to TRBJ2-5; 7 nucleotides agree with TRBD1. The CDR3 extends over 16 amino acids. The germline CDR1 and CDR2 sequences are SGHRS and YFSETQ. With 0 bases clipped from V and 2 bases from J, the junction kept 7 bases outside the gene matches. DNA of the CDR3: TGCGCCAGCAGCTTGGATGCCAGGGGGTCTCAAGAGACCCAGTACTTC. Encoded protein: CASSLDARGSQETQYF.

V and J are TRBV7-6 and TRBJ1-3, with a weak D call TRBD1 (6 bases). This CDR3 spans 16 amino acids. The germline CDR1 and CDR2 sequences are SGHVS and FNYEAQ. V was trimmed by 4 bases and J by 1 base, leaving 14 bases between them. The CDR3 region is CASSSWTAASGNTIYF. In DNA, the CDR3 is TGTGCCAGCAGCTCGTGGACAGCCGCATCTGGAAACACCATATATTTT.

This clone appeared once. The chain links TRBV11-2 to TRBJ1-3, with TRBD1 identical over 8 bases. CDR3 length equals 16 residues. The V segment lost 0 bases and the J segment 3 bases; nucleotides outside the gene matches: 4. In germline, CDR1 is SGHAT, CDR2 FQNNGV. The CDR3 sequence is CASSLDTGTGGNTIYF. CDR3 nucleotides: TGTGCCAGCAGCTTAGATACGGGGACAGGTGGAAACACCATATATTTT.

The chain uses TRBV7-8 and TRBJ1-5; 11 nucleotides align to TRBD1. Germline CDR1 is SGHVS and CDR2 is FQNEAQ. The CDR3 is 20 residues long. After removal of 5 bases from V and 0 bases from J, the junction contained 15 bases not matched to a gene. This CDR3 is CASSRIKRTGGSHSNQPQHF. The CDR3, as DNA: TGTGCCAGCAGCCGGATTAAAAGGACAGGGGGCTCCCATAGCAATCAGCCCCAGCATTTT.

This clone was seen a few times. The CDR3 sequence: CASRSDTIYF. CDR3 bases: TGTGCCAGCCGCAGCGACACCATATATTTT. This rearrangement joins TRBV7-9 to TRBJ1-3; D unclear. V shed 8 bases and J shed 8 bases, with 7 bases lying between them. The CDR3 runs to 10 residues. CDR1 is SEHNR, CDR2 FQNEAQ, per germline (reference sequence). Together with reference TRBV7-9 and TRBJ1-3, the CDR3 gives the full variable domain: DTGVSQNPRHKITKRGQNVTFRCDPISEHNRLYWYRQTLGQGPEFLTYFQNEAQLEKSRLLSDRFSAERPKGSFSTLEIQRTEQGDSAMYLCASRSDTIYFGEGSWLTVV.

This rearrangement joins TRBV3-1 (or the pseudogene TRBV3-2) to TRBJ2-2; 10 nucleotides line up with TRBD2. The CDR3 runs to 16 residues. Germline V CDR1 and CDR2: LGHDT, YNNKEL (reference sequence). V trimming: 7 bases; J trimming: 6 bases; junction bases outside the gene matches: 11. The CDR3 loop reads CASKEYASGGSGELFF. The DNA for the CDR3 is TGTGCCAGCAAAGAGTACGCTAGCGGGGGCTCCGGGGAGCTGTTTTTT.

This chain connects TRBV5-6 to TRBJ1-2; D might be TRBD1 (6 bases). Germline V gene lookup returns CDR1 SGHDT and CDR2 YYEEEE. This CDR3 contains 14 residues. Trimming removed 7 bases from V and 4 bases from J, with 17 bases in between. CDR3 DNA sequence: TGTGCCAGCGGTACCAGGGGAGTTACCTATGGCTACACCTTC. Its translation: CASGTRGVTYGYTF.

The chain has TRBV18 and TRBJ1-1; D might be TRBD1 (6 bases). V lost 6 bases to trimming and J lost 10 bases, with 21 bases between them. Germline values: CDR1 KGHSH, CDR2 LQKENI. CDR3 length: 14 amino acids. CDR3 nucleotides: TGTGCCAGCTCCCAACGGGGGGCGGGGGAAGGAGCTTTCTTT. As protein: CASSQRGAGEGAFF.

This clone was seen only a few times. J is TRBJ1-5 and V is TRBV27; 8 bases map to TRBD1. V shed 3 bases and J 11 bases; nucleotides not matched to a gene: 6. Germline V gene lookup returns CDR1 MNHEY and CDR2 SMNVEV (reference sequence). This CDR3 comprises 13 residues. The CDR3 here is CASSLQGAGAQHF. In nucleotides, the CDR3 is TGTGCCAGCAGTTTGCAGGGGGCGGGAGCCCAGCATTTT.